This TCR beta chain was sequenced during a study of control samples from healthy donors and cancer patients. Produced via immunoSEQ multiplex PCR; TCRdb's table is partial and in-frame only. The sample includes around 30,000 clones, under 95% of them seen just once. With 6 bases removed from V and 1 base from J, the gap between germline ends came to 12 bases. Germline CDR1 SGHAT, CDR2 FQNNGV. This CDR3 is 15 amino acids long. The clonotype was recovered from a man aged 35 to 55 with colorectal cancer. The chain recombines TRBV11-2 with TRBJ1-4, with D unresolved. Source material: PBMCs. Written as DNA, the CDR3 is TGTGCCAGCAGGCGTGACGCGGGAACTAATGAAAAACTGTTTTTT. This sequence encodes CASRRDAGTNEKLFF. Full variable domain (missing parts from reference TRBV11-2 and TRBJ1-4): EAGVAQSPRYKIIEKRQSVAFWCNPISGHATLYWYQQILGQGPKLLIQFQNNGVVDDSQLPKDRFSAERLKGVDSTLKIQPAKLEDSAVYLCASRRDAGTNEKLFFGSGTQLSVL.